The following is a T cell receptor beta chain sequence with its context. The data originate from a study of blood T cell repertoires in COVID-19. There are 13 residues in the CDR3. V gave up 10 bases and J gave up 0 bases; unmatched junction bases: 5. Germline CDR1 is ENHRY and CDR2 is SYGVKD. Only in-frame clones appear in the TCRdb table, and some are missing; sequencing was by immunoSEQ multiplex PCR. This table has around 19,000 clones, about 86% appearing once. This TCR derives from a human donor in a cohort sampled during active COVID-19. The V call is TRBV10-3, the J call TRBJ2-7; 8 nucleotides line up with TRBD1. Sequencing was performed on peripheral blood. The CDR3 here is CASQDRVSYEQYF. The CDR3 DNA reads TGTGCCAGTCAGGACAGGGTCTCCTACGAGCAGTACTTC.